This entry is about one T cell receptor (beta chain). This sample was taken from a study of blood T cell repertoires in COVID-19. Across the study: Samples representing acute and convalescent COVID-19 were sourced from the United States, Italy and Spain. The analysed material was cDNA or gDNA that came from T cells, B-cell-depleted T cells, or PBMCs.

In the authors' workflow: Reference gene primer amplification gave estimated nucleated cell counts. Generated by immunoSEQ multiplex PCR, the TCRdb table keeps only in-frame clones and is missing some. The DNA gave D and trimming, while V, J and clone size come from that table. The sample gives about 150,000 clones, under 90% of which show up once; just over 0.55% is in the top ten. This CDR3 is 14 amino acids long. V lost 5 bases and J lost 4; bases outside the gene matches: 6. Germline V gene sequence: CDR1 LNHDA, CDR2 SQIVND (reference sequence). The chain combines TRBV19 with TRBJ1-2; 8 nucleotides agree with TRBD1. Material for sequencing was peripheral blood. This TCR derives from a man between 60 and 75 years old with acute or convalescent COVID-19. The CDR3 DNA follows: TGTGCCAGTAGTGAATTAGACAGGGGCTATGGCTACACCTTC. Translating gives CASSELDRGYGYTF.